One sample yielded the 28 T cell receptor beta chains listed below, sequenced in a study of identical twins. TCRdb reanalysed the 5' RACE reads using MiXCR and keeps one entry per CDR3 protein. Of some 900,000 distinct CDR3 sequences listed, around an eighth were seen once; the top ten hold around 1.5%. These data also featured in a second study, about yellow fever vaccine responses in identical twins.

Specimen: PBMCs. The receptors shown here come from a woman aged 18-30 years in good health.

DNA for the CDR3: TGTGCCACCAGCAGCTCCGGGACTAGCGGGCCACCGACCCCAGATACGCAGTATTTT. It translates to CATSSSGTSGPPTPDTQYF. This chain connects TRBV15 to TRBJ2-3; 12 bases are shared with TRBD2. V lost 3 bases and J lost 4; bases outside the gene matches: 14. This CDR3 has 19 amino acids. Germline lookup yields CDR1 LNHNV and CDR2 YYDKDF (reference sequence).

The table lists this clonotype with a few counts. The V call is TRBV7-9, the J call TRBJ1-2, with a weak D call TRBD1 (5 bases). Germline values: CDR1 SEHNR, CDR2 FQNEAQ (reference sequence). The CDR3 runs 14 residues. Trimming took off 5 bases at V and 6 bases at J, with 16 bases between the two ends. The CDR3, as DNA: TGTGCCAGCAGCCGCCCCCCAGGGAGTAATGGCTACACCTTC. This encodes CASSRPPGSNGYTF.

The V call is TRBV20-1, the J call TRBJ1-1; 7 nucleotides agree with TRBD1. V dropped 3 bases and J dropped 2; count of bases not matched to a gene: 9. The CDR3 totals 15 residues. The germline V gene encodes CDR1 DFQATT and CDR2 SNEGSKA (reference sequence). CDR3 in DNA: TGCAGTGCTAGCGACCCGACAGGGAGTAACACTGAAGCTTTCTTT. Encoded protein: CSASDPTGSNTEAFF.

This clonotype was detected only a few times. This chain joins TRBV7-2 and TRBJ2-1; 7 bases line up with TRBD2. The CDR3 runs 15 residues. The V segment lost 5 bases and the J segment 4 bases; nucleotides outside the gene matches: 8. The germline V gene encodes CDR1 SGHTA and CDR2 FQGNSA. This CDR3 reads CASSPERDPYNEQFF. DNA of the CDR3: TGTGCCAGCAGCCCTGAGCGGGACCCTTACAATGAGCAGTTCTTC.

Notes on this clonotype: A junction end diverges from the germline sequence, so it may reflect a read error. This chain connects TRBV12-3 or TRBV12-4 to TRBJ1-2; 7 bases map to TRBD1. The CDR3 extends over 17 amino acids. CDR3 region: CACSYGQASGANYGYTF. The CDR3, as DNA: TGTGCCTGCAGTTACGGACAGGCTTCAGGTGCTAACTATGGCTACACCTTC.

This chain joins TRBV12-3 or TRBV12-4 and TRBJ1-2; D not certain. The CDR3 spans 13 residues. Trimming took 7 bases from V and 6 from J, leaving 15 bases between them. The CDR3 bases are TGTGCCAGCAACTCGGGATTTTCAAATGGCTACACCTTC. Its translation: CASNSGFSNGYTF.

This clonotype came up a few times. The CDR3: CASSEDRGLLLETQYF. The CDR3 DNA sequence: TGTGCCAGCAGTGAGGACAGGGGGCTTCTTTTAGAGACCCAGTACTTC. The V gene is TRBV2, the J gene TRBJ2-5; 11 positions agree with TRBD1. With 3 bases clipped from V and 4 bases from J, the junction kept 7 bases outside the gene matches. In germline, CDR1 is SNHLY, CDR2 FYNNEI. The CDR3 runs to 16 residues.

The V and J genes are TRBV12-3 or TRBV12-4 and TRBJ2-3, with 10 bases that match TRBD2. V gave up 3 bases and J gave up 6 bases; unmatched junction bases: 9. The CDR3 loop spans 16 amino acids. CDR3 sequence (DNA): TGTGCCAGCAGTTTCTTAGCGGGAGGCCGCCGGGATACGCAGTATTTT. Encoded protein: CASSFLAGGRRDTQYF.

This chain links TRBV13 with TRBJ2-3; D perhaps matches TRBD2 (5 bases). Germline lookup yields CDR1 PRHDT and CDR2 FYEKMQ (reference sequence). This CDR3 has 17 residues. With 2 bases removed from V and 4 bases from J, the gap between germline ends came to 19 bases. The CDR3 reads CASSLSGGGMGPDTQYF. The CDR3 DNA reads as TGTGCCAGCAGCTTAAGTGGAGGCGGCATGGGCCCAGATACGCAGTATTTT.

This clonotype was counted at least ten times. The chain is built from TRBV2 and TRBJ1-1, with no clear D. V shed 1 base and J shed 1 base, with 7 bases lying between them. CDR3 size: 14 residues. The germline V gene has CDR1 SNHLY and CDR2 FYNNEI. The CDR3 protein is CASSEDLGNTEAFF. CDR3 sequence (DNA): TGTGCCAGCAGTGAAGACCTCGGGAACACTGAAGCTTTCTTT.

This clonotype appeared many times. CDR3 DNA sequence: TGTGCCAGCAGCTTGCCCCCCGGGGAGCTGTTTTTT. This translates into CASSLPPGELFF. The chain employs TRBV5-6 and TRBJ2-2, with D unresolved. Germline V gives CDR1 SGHDT, CDR2 YYEEEE. This CDR3 has 12 amino acids. V dropped 1 base and J dropped 6 bases, with 4 bases sitting between them. The entire variable domain, with the rest obtained from reference TRBV5-6 and TRBJ2-2, is as follows: DAGVTQSPTHLIKTRGQQVTLRCSPKSGHDTVSWYQQALGQGPQFIFQYYEEEERQRGNFPDRFSGHQFPNYSSELNVNALLLGDSALYLCASSLPPGELFFGEGSRLTVL.

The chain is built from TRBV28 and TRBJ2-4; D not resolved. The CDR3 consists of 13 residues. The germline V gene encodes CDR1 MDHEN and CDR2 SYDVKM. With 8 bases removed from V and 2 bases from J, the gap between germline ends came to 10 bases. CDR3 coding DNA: TGTGCCAGCGCCCTTCAGACCAAAAACATTCAGTACTTC. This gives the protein CASALQTKNIQYF.

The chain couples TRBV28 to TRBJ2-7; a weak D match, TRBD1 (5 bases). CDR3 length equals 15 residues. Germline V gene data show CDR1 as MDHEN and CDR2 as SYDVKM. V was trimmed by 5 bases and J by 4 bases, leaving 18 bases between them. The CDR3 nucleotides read TGTGCCAGCAGTAGAACAGGCGCCGGGCGTTACGAGCAGTACGTC. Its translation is CASSRTGAGRYEQYV.

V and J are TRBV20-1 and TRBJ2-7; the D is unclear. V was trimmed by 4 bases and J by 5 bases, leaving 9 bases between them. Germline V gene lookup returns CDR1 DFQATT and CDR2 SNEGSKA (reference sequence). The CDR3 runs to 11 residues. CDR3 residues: CSAKLGHEQYF. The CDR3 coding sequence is TGCAGTGCTAAACTCGGCCACGAGCAGTACTTC.

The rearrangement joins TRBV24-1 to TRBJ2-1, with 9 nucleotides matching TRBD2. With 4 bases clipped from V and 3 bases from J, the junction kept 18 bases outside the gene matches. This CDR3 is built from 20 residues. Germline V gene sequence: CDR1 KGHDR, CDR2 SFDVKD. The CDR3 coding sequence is TGTGCCACCAGTGACCCCGATTCTGGGAAAGCGGGAGGCCTCTACAATGAGCAGTTCTTC. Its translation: CATSDPDSGKAGGLYNEQFF.

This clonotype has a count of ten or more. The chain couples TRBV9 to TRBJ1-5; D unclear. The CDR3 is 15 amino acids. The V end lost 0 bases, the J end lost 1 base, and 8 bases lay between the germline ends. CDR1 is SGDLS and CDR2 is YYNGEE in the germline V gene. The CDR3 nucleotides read TGTGCCAGCAGCGTAGACGGGCTGAGCAATCAGCCCCAGCATTTT. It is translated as CASSVDGLSNQPQHF.

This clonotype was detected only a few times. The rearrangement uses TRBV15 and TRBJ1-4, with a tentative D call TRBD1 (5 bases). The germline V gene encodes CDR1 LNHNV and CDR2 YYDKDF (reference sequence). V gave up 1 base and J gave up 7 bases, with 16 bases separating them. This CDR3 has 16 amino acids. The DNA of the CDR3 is TGTGCCACCAGCAGAGGTGCGGGGGATGGGGGTGAAAAACTGTTTTTT. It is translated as CATSRGAGDGGEKLFF.

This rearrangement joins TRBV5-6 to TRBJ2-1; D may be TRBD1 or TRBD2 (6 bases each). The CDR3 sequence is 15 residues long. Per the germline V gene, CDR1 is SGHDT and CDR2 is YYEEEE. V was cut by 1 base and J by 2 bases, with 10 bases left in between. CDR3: CASSLFGGPYNEQFF. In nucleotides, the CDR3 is TGTGCCAGCAGCTTGTTCGGGGGCCCCTACAATGAGCAGTTCTTC.

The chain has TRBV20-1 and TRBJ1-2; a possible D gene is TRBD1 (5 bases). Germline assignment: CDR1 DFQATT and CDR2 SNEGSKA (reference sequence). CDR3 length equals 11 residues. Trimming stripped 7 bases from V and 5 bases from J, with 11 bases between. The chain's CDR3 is CSGPGAYGYTF. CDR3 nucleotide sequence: TGCAGTGGACCCGGGGCATATGGCTACACCTTC.

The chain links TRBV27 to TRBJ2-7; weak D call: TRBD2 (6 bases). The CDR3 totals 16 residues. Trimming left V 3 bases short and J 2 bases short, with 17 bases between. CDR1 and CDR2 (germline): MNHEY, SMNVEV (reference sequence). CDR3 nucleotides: TGTGCCAGCAGTTTGGGGCACCGGGACTCAACCTACGAGCAGTACGTC. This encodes CASSLGHRDSTYEQYV.

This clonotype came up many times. The CDR3 loop is CASSHTVGGANVLTF. CDR3 coding DNA: TGTGCCAGCAGCCACACGGTTGGTGGGGCCAACGTCCTGACTTTC. The chain uses TRBV9 and TRBJ2-6; D is uncertain. Between the trimmed V and J ends, which lost 4 bases and 3 bases, there was a span of 11 bases. CDR1 and CDR2 (germline): SGDLS, YYNGEE. This CDR3 has 15 amino acids.

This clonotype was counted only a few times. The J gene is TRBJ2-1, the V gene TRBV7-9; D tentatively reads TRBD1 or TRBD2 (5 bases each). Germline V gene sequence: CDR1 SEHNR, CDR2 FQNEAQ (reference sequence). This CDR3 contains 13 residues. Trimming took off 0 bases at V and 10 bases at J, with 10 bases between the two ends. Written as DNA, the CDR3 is TGTGCCAGCAGCTTAGCGGGGACCGTCGAGCAGTTCTTC. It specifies CASSLAGTVEQFF.

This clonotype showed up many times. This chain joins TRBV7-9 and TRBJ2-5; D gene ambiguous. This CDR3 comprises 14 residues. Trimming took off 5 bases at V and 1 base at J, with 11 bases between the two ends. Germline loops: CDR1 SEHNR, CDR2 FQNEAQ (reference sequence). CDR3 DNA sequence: TGTGCCAGCAGCCGTGGACCGACCCAAGAGACCCAGTACTTC. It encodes CASSRGPTQETQYF. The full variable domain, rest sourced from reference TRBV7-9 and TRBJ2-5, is DTGVSQNPRHKITKRGQNVTFRCDPISEHNRLYWYRQTLGQGPEFLTYFQNEAQLEKSRLLSDRFSAERPKGSFSTLEIQRTEQGDSAMYLCASSRGPTQETQYFGPGTRLLVL.

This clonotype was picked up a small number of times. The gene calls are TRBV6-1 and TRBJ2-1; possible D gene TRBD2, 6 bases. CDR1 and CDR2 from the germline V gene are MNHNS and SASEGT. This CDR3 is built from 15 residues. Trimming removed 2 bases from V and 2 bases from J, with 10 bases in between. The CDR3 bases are TGTGCCAGCAGTGAATCCCGGGAGCCCTACAATGAGCAGTTCTTC. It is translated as CASSESREPYNEQFF.

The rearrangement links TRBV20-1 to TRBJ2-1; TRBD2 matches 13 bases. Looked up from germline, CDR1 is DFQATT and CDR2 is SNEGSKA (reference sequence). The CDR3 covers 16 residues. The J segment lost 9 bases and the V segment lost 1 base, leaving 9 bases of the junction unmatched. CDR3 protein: CSARGLLAGGPGEQFF. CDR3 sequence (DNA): TGCAGTGCTAGAGGGTTACTAGCGGGAGGGCCTGGTGAGCAGTTCTTC.

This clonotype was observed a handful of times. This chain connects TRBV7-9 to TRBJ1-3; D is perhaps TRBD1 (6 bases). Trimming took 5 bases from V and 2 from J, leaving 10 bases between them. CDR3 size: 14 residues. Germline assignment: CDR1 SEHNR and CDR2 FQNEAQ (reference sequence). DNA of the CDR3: TGTGCCAGCAGCCGACCAGGGGCTGGAAACACCATATATTTT. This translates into CASSRPGAGNTIYF.

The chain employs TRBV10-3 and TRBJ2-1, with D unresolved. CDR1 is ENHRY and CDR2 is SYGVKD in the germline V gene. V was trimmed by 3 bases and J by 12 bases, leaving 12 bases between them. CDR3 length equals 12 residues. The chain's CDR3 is CAISESKGRQFF. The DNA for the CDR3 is TGTGCCATCAGTGAATCAAAAGGACGGCAGTTCTTC.

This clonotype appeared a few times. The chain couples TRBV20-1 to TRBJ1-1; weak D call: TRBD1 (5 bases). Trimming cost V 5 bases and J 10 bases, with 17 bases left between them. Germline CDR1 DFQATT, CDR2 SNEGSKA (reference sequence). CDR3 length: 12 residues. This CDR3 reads CSAGIAGAGAFF. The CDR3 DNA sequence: TGCAGTGCTGGAATTGCCGGGGCTGGAGCTTTCTTT.